These 6 T cell receptor beta chains were all obtained from the same sample, sequenced in a study of T-cell memory formation after mild COVID-19. TCRdb redid the calling of the 5' RACE reads with MiXCR, one entry per CDR3 protein. This table has 350,000 or so distinct CDR3 sequences, 13% appearing once. Sequenced input: PBMCs or a T cell subset sorted from them (not recorded which). The receptors come from a man between 18 and 35 years old who had mild COVID-19 (a few samples of this study predate the infection). Cell type and time point are not known.

V and J are TRBV6-2 or TRBV6-3 and TRBJ2-1; tentative D call: TRBD2 (6 bases). This CDR3 is 13 amino acids long. Trimming shortened V by 8 bases and J by 9 bases, and 17 bases separated the two germline ends. From germline, CDR1 is MNHEY and CDR2 SVGEGT. The CDR3 sequence is CASQPGLAFEQFF. Here the CDR3 DNA reads TGTGCCAGCCAGCCGGGACTGGCTTTTGAGCAGTTCTTC.

The chain uses TRBV5-4 and TRBJ2-7; 12 bases map to TRBD1. Germline lookup yields CDR1 SGHNT and CDR2 YYREEE (reference sequence). This CDR3 has 15 residues. Germline trimming cut 3 bases from V and 3 bases from J; bases unmatched to any gene: 4. Here the CDR3 DNA reads TGTGCCAGCAGCTCCGGGACAGGGGGCATCTACGAGCAGTACTTC. Protein: CASSSGTGGIYEQYF.

This clonotype was detected a few times. The chain is built from TRBV3-1 and TRBJ1-1, with 8 positions matching TRBD1. This CDR3 is built from 13 residues. The V gene's germline CDR1 is LGHDT and CDR2 YNNKEL (reference sequence). V lost 2 bases and J lost 10; bases outside the gene matches: 6. In DNA, the CDR3 is TGTGCCAGCAGCCAACAGGGGGCGAGGGCAGCTTTCTTT. Amino acids: CASSQQGARAAFF. The full variable domain, in which reference TRBV3-1 and TRBJ1-1 provide the parts outside the CDR3, is DTAVSQTPKYLVTQMGNDKSIKCEQNLGHDTMYWYKQDSKKFLKIMFSYNNKELIINETVPNRFSPKSPDKAHLNLHINSLELGDSAVYFCASSQQGARAAFFGQGTRLTVV.

The table lists this clonotype with a few counts. The V call is TRBV7-9, the J call TRBJ1-2, with TRBD1 matching 7 bases. Germline loops: CDR1 SEHNR, CDR2 FQNEAQ (reference sequence). CDR3 length: 17 residues. The trim removed 5 bases at V and 6 bases at J, leaving 18 bases unmatched. The CDR3 loop is CASSPPTGSSLLDGYTF. The CDR3 DNA reads as TGTGCCAGCAGCCCGCCGACAGGGTCCTCACTATTGGATGGCTACACCTTC.

This clonotype was detected a few times. The chain links TRBV27 to TRBJ2-3, with TRBD2 matching over 9 bases. Trimming took 4 bases from V and 2 from J; bases not matched to a gene: 7. CDR3 length: 16 residues. CDR1 and CDR2 (germline): MNHEY, SMNVEV (reference sequence). DNA of the CDR3: TGTGCCAGCAGTTGGCGAGCGGGGGGACACACAGATACGCAGTATTTT. Its translation: CASSWRAGGHTDTQYF.

On this clonotype: One end of the junction fails to match germline, which may point to a read error. The chain has TRBV20-1 and TRBJ2-2; 10 nucleotides agree with TRBD1. This CDR3 is 14 amino acids long. In germline, CDR1 is DFQATT, CDR2 SNEGSKA (reference sequence). CDR3 nucleotide sequence: TGCAGTGTTAGACAGGGGGCGCGGGGCGGGGAGCTGTTTTTT. Encoded protein: CSVRQGARGGELFF.